This TCR beta chain was observed in a study of tumor-infiltrating lymphocytes in primary liver carcinoma. At the level of the study: Maximum tumor diameters ranged from roughly 4 to 10 cm, stage T1-T3 N0M0. Sample yields of productive TCRbeta reads, ranging from roughly 3.65 to 8 million, were similar across tissue types.

A constant-region primer primed TCR beta cDNA synthesis from 500 ng of total RNA. The TCR beta library was amplified through three nested multiplex PCR rounds in a modified ARM-PCR procedure. The study ran its first two PCR rounds for roughly 10 cycles each, using TRBV1-TRBV30 forward primers and a C-beta reverse primer. A single record per CDR3 protein comes from TCRdb applying MiXCR to the multiplex PCR reads. Here the sample spans roughly 120,000 distinct CDR3 sequences, 60% to 80% being singletons. Trimming removed 2 bases from V and 0 bases from J; junction bases left unmatched: 1. The CDR3 runs 15 residues. Germline V CDR1 and CDR2: SGHAT, FQDESV (reference sequence). Both RNA and DNA were isolated together from about 21-30 mg of bulk tissue that had not been sorted. Study-level points and caveats: Compared with blood, tumor repertoires held significantly more in their top 250 clones.

This clonotype rates as medium-sized. Its specificity is unknown. The receptor was isolated from a woman aged 55-75 years with primary liver carcinoma and hepatitis B virus infection. The sequenced sample was liver tumor tissue from sampling region 3. Subset here: tumor region T3, left-lateral pole. The gene calls are TRBV11-1 and TRBJ2-1, with 7 bases identical to TRBD2. The CDR3 region is CASSLREGSYNEQFF. CDR3 sequence (DNA): TGTGCCAGCAGCTTAAGGGAGGGCTCCTACAATGAGCAGTTCTTC.